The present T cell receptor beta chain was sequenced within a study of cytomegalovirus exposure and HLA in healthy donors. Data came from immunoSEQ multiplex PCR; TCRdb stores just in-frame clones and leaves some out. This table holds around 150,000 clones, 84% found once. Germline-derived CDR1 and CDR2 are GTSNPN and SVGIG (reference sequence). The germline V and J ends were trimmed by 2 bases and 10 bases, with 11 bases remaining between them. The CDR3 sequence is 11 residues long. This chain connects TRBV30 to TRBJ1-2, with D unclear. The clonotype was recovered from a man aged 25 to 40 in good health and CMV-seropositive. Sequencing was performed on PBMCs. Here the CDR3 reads CAWSPSGVYTF. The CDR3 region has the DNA TGTGCCTGGAGTCCGAGCGGGGTCTACACCTTC.